The present T cell receptor beta chain was sequenced within a study of blood T cell repertoires in COVID-19. Trimming left V 5 bases short and J 4 bases short, with 17 bases between. CDR3 length: 16 amino acids. Germline CDR1 SGHTA, CDR2 FQGNSA. Per the study methods: Estimated nucleated cell counts came from reference gene primer amplification. Measured with immunoSEQ multiplex PCR; TCRdb has only the in-frame clones, and not every one. V and J calls plus clone size are reproduced from that table; the DNA served to infer D and trimming. The sample gives 90,000 to 110,000 clones, more than 80% of which show up once; roughly 10% is in the top ten.

The sequence came from a woman aged 70-85 years with acute or convalescent COVID-19. Sequencing used peripheral blood. J is TRBJ1-4 and V is TRBV7-2; D unresolved. CDR3 region: CASSPTGGRFNEKLFF. CDR3 in DNA: TGTGCCAGCAGCCCCACCGGAGGCAGGTTTAATGAAAAACTGTTTTTT.